Detailed here is one T cell receptor beta chain. No antigen is known for it. Controls were drawn from healthy donors and were matched for age and sex. TEMRA cells were FACS-enriched, and CD8+ and CD4+ T cells were isolated negatively. Reverse transcription used 0.5 to 1 ug RNA and random hexamers. Amplification of TCR beta CDR3 used immunoSEQ multiplex PCR across 54 Vbeta and 13 Jbeta. TCRdb reprocessed the immunoSEQ multiplex PCR reads via MiXCR and lists one record per CDR3 protein. Of approximately 150,000 distinct CDR3 sequences listed, roughly 94% are singletons. Germline V gene data show CDR1 as DFQATT and CDR2 as SNEGSKA (reference sequence). V gave up 0 bases and J gave up 4 bases, with 13 bases separating them. The CDR3 runs 15 residues. This record comes from a study of CD8 T cells in Susac syndrome. Study observations and caveats: It was acknowledged by the study that relatively few individuals were included in its TCR sequencing and HLA analysis.

This chain uses TRBV20-1 with TRBJ1-5; D might be TRBD1 (5 bases). This clonotype was sampled from a human donor in good health. The sample taken for sequencing was CD4+ T cells from PBMCs. CDR3: CSARDPREGNQPQHF. The CDR3 nucleotides are TGCAGTGCTAGAGATCCCAGGGAAGGGAATCAGCCCCAGCATTTT.